This T cell receptor beta chain derives from a study of post-analysis software for immune sequencing data. The study, taken as a whole, reports: Compared with controls, patients showed significantly lower normalized Chao1 diversity. Roughly 5 TRBV segments, TRBV5-6, TRBV5-1 and TRBV20-1 among them, were found more frequent in patients than controls.

Germline CDR1 SGHRS, CDR2 YFSETQ. This CDR3 has 12 amino acids. Trimming pared 6 bases from V and 1 base from J, leaving 6 bases between. Concerning this clonotype itself: The target antigen is unknown.

Researchers reported that TCR beta cDNA libraries carried unique molecular identifiers. Each CDR3 protein is one row after TCRdb ran MiXCR on the PCR reads. The sample includes about 540,000 distinct CDR3 sequences, approximately 31% of them seen just once. Sequences were obtained from blood. The TCR was taken from a girl between 2 and 17 years old with multiple sclerosis. V gene TRBV5-1 combines with J gene TRBJ2-3; D not certain. CDR3: CASKDGTDTQYF. CDR3 bases: TGCGCCAGCAAGGACGGCACAGATACGCAGTATTTT.